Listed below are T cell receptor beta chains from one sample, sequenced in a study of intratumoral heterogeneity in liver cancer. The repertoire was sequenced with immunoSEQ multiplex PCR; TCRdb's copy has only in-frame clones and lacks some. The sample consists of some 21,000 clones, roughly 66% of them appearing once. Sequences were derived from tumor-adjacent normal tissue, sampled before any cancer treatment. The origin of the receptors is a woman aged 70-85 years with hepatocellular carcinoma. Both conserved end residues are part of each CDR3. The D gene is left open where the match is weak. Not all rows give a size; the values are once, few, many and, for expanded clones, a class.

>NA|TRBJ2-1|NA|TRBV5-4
TGTGCCAGCAGCTTCGAGCGACGTGAGCAGTTCTTC
CASSFERREQFF
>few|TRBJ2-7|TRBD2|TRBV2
TGTGCCAGTAAACTAGCGGGAGGGTCTCCCGAGCAGTACTTC
CASKLAGGSPEQYF
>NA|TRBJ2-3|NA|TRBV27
TGTGCCAGCAGTCCGCCCCCCTGGGGGGGCCGAACAGATACGCAGTATTTT
CASSPPPWGGRTDTQYF
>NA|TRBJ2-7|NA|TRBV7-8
TGTGCCAGCAGCTTTGGTGTTTCCTACGAGCAGTACTTC
CASSFGVSYEQYF
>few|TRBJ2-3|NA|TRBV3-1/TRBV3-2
TGTGCCAGCAGCCCCGGCCGGGGCAGAGATACGCAGTATTTT
CASSPGRGRDTQYF
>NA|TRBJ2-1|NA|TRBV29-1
TGCAGCGTTGAAGATCGGGGGTTGGGGTCGCAGTTCTTC
CSVEDRGLGSQFF
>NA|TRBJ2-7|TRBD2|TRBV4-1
TGCGCCAGCAGCCAAAGTCGGGAGGCCTACGAGCAGTACTTC
CASSQSREAYEQYF
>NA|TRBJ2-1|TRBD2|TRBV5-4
TGTGCCAGCAGCTTGGAAATGGCGGGAGTGAGGAATGAGCAGTTCTTC
CASSLEMAGVRNEQFF
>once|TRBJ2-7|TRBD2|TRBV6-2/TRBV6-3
TGTGCCAGCAGCCCTAGGACTAGCTCCCATTACGAGCAGTACTTC
CASSPRTSSHYEQYF
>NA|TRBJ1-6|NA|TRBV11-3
TGTGCCAGCAGCTTAGATCCGGCTTCACCCCTCCACTTT
CASSLDPASPLHF
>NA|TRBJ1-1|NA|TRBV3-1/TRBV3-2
TGTGCCAGCAGCCAAGAAACCGCGAACACTGAAGCTTTCTTT
CASSQETANTEAFF
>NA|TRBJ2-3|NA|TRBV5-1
TGCGCCAGCAGCTCCGGAAGCGGGACAGCTACAGGTACGCAGTATTTT
CASSSGSGTATGTQYF
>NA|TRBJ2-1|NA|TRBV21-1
TGTGCCAGCAGCAAACTAACTAGCGGGAGGGGAGGTTGGACCGCCAATGAGCAGTTCTTC
CASSKLTSGRGGWTANEQFF
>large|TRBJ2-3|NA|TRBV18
TGTGCCAGCTCACCGGTCGACGCTCCAGATACGCAGTATTTT
CASSPVDAPDTQYF
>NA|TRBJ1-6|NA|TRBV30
TGTGCCTGGAGCACACAGATTATCTCACCCCTCCACTTT
CAWSTQIISPLHF
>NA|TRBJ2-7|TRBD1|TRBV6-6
TGTGCCAGCAGGGACCTCGCGACAGGGCGCCACCACGAGCAGTACTTC
CASRDLATGRHHEQYF
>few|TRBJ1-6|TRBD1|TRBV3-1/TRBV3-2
TGTGCCAGCAGCCAAGAACAGGGGGTTGGGTCACCCCTCCACTTT
CASSQEQGVGSPLHF
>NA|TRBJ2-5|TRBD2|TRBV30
TGTGCCTGGAGTGCTAGCGGTCAGGCCCAGTACTTC
CAWSASGQAQYF
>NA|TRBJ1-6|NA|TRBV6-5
TGTGCCAGCAGTTACTCTTTCGAGTTCGATTCACCCCTCCACTTT
CASSYSFEFDSPLHF
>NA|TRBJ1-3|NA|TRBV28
TGTGCCAGCATAAAAAACACCATATATTTT
CASIKNTIYF
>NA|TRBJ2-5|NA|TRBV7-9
TGTGCCAGCAGCTTGTCCGGGGGCGGGCGGTACCAAGAGACCCAGTACTTC
CASSLSGGGRYQETQYF
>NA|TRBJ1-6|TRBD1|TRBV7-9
TGTGCCAGCAGCTTACAACAGGGGGTGAATTCACCCCTCCACTTT
CASSLQQGVNSPLHF
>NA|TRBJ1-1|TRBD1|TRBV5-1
TGCGCCAGCAGCAGGGACAGGGGGCGAGAAGCTTTCTTT
CASSRDRGREAFF
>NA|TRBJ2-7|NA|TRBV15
TGTGCCACCAGCAGAGTCCCTCCCCGGGTTAACGAGCAGTACTTC
CATSRVPPRVNEQYF
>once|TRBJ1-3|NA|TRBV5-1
TGCGCCAGCAGCTGGGGACCCGGAAACACCATATATTTT
CASSWGPGNTIYF
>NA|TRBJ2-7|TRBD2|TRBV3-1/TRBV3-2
TGTGCCAGCAGCCCGTACGCGGGAGGCGAGCAGTACTTC
CASSPYAGGEQYF
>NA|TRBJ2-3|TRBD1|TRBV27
TGTGCCAGCAGTGCCTCGGACAGGGGGACGCAGTATTTT
CASSASDRGTQYF
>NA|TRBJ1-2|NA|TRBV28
TGTGCCAGCAGTTATCCGGGACTGAATAACTATGGCTACACCTTC
CASSYPGLNNYGYTF
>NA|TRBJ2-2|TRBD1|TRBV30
TGTGCCTGGGAAAAGACAGGGCTATTCGGGGAGCTGTTTTTT
CAWEKTGLFGELFF
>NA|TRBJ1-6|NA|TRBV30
TGTGCCTGGAGCTTACATTATAATTCACCCCTCCACTTT
CAWSLHYNSPLHF
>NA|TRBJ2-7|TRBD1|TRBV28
TGTGCCAGCAGTTCCATCACAGGGGGCAGGTACGAGCAGTACTTC
CASSSITGGRYEQYF
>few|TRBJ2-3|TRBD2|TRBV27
TGTGCCAGCAGTTCCCCCGGGACTAGCGGGAGGTCGCAGTATTTT
CASSSPGTSGRSQYF
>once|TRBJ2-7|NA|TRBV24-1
TGTGCCACCAGTGATTCCCGTGCCTACGAGCAGTACTTC
CATSDSRAYEQYF
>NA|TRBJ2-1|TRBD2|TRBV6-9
TGTGCCAGCACTTCACCCGCGGCTAGCGGGAGGTACAGCTCCTACAATGAGCAGTTCTTC
CASTSPAASGRYSSYNEQFF
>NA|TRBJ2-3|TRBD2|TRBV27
TGTGCCAGCAGTCGCAGGACTAGCGGAAGCACAGATACGCAGTATTTT
CASSRRTSGSTDTQYF
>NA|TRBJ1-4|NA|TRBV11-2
TGTGCCAGCAGCTTAGCCGGGGGTGCAACTAATGAAAAACTGTTTTTT
CASSLAGGATNEKLFF
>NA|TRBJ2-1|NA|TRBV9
TGTGCCAGCAGCGTAGCGGCTGCAGGCAATGAGCAGTTCTTC
CASSVAAAGNEQFF
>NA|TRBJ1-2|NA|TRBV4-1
TGCGCCAGCAGCCGGGACGCTAACTATGGCTACACCTTC
CASSRDANYGYTF